A selection of T cell receptor beta chains follows, all from one sample in a study of blood T cell repertoires in COVID-19. Here immunoSEQ multiplex PCR was the method, and the copy in TCRdb shows in-frame clones only, minus some. Of roughly 200,000 clones listed, about 91% are singletons. Source material: PBMCs or T cells enriched from blood (not recorded which). Receptor source: a woman aged 40 to 49 with acute COVID-19. Each CDR3 is given with its conserved first and last residue. Fields, in order: CDR3 protein, CDR3 DNA, V gene, D gene, J gene, clone size. A D gene is named only where the DNA matches it firmly. Some rows have no size entry. The others give once, few or many, or a class for an expanded clone.

CDR3 protein: CASSSRQTNTIYF; CDR3 DNA: TGTGCCAGCTCATCCCGACAGACGAACACCATATATTTT; V gene: TRBV18; D gene: .; J gene: TRBJ1-3; clone size: once
CDR3 protein: CASSIGNRGPKETQYF; CDR3 DNA: TGTGCCAGTAGTATAGGGAACAGGGGCCCCAAAGAGACCCAGTACTTC; V gene: TRBV19; D gene: TRBD1; J gene: TRBJ2-5; clone size: .
CDR3 protein: CASSPQPAGANVLTF; CDR3 DNA: TGTGCCAGCAGCCCACAGCCGGCTGGGGCCAACGTCCTGACTTTC; V gene: TRBV7-3; D gene: .; J gene: TRBJ2-6; clone size: .
CDR3 protein: CAWSWGGISTDTQYF; CDR3 DNA: TGTGCCTGGAGCTGGGGCGGGATAAGCACAGATACGCAGTATTTT; V gene: TRBV30; D gene: .; J gene: TRBJ2-3; clone size: .
CDR3 protein: CASSPSWGLYF; CDR3 DNA: TGTGCCAGCAGCCCATCCTGGGGACTGTACTTC; V gene: TRBV6-2/TRBV6-3; D gene: .; J gene: TRBJ2-7; clone size: .
CDR3 protein: CASSLAGTGIREKLFF; CDR3 DNA: TGTGCCAGCAGCTTAGCGGGGACAGGGATAAGGGAAAAACTGTTTTTT; V gene: TRBV7-9; D gene: TRBD1; J gene: TRBJ1-4; clone size: .
CDR3 protein: CAWSTGQGSGQPQHF; CDR3 DNA: TGTGCCTGGAGTACCGGACAGGGTTCAGGGCAGCCCCAGCATTTT; V gene: TRBV30; D gene: TRBD1; J gene: TRBJ1-5; clone size: .
CDR3 protein: CASSHLKQIEKLFF; CDR3 DNA: TGCGCCAGCAGCCACCTAAAACAGATTGAAAAACTGTTTTTT; V gene: TRBV4-1; D gene: .; J gene: TRBJ1-4; clone size: .
CDR3 protein: CASSLVSGVGKNIQYF; CDR3 DNA: TGTGCCAGCAGCTTAGTATCGGGGGTGGGAAAAAACATTCAGTACTTC; V gene: TRBV7-8; D gene: .; J gene: TRBJ2-4; clone size: .
CDR3 protein: CASSPRTSGEYNEQFF; CDR3 DNA: TGTGCCAGCAGCCCCCGGACTAGCGGTGAATACAATGAGCAGTTCTTC; V gene: TRBV5-4; D gene: TRBD2; J gene: TRBJ2-1; clone size: once
CDR3 protein: CASSLGPLAGGGGETQYF; CDR3 DNA: TGCGCCAGCAGCTTGGGACCCTTAGCGGGAGGCGGGGGAGAGACCCAGTACTTC; V gene: TRBV5-1; D gene: TRBD2; J gene: TRBJ2-5; clone size: .
CDR3 protein: CAISREHRDSNQPQHF; CDR3 DNA: TGTGCCATCTCTAGGGAACACAGGGATAGCAATCAGCCCCAGCATTTT; V gene: TRBV6-4; D gene: .; J gene: TRBJ1-5; clone size: .
CDR3 protein: CASSALTSGSFGELFF; CDR3 DNA: TGTGCCAGCAGCGCTCTTACTAGCGGGAGTTTCGGGGAGCTGTTTTTT; V gene: TRBV7-8; D gene: TRBD2; J gene: TRBJ2-2; clone size: .
CDR3 protein: CAWSKRYGTDSSYNSPLHF; CDR3 DNA: TGTGCCTGGAGTAAGAGGTACGGGACAGATAGCTCCTATAATTCACCCCTCCACTTT; V gene: TRBV30; D gene: TRBD1; J gene: TRBJ1-6; clone size: .
CDR3 protein: CASSPPGDTQYF; CDR3 DNA: TGCGCCAGCAGCCCCCCAGGGGATACGCAGTATTTT; V gene: TRBV5-1; D gene: .; J gene: TRBJ2-3; clone size: .
CDR3 protein: CASSTTGTGALSTQYF; CDR3 DNA: TGTGCCAGTAGTACAACGGGGACAGGGGCCCTGAGTACGCAGTATTTT; V gene: TRBV19; D gene: TRBD1; J gene: TRBJ2-3; clone size: .
CDR3 protein: CASSLQVNTEAFF; CDR3 DNA: TGTGCCAGCAGTTTACAGGTGAACACTGAAGCTTTCTTT; V gene: TRBV12-3/TRBV12-4; D gene: .; J gene: TRBJ1-1; clone size: .
CDR3 protein: CASSELAGGVAGELFF; CDR3 DNA: TGTGCCAGCAGTGAATTAGCGGGAGGGGTTGCCGGGGAGCTGTTTTTT; V gene: TRBV2; D gene: TRBD2; J gene: TRBJ2-2; clone size: .
CDR3 protein: CASSPNPGQTTNYGYTF; CDR3 DNA: TGTGCCAGCAGTCCAAACCCCGGACAGACTACTAACTATGGCTACACCTTC; V gene: TRBV27; D gene: .; J gene: TRBJ1-2; clone size: .
CDR3 protein: CASSFDRGGEKLFF; CDR3 DNA: TGTGCCAGCAGTTTCGACAGGGGTGGAGAAAAACTGTTTTTT; V gene: TRBV28; D gene: TRBD1; J gene: TRBJ1-4; clone size: .
CDR3 protein: CASSQDLSTDNEQFF; CDR3 DNA: TGTGCCAGCAGCCAAGATCTTAGTACGGACAATGAGCAGTTCTTC; V gene: TRBV3-1/TRBV3-2; D gene: .; J gene: TRBJ2-1; clone size: .
CDR3 protein: CASSPSGGGFDTQYF; CDR3 DNA: TGTGCCAGCAGCCCCTCGGGTGGGGGCTTCGATACGCAGTATTTT; V gene: TRBV7-9; D gene: .; J gene: TRBJ2-3; clone size: .
CDR3 protein: CASSESGQTNQPQHF; CDR3 DNA: TGTGCCAGCAGTGAAAGCGGTCAGACAAATCAGCCCCAGCATTTT; V gene: TRBV2; D gene: .; J gene: TRBJ1-5; clone size: .
CDR3 protein: CASTMGGSEKLFF; CDR3 DNA: TGTGCCAGCACCATGGGAGGGAGTGAAAAACTGTTTTTT; V gene: TRBV28; D gene: .; J gene: TRBJ1-4; clone size: .
CDR3 protein: CASSQELSGRNEQFF; CDR3 DNA: TGCGCCAGCAGCCAAGAGTTGAGCGGGAGGAATGAGCAGTTCTTC; V gene: TRBV4-3; D gene: TRBD2; J gene: TRBJ2-1; clone size: .
CDR3 protein: CASSSGGKLFF; CDR3 DNA: TGTGCCAGCAGCTCAGGGGGAAAACTGTTTTTT; V gene: TRBV6-5; D gene: TRBD1; J gene: TRBJ1-4; clone size: .
CDR3 protein: CASSFSVTGELFF; CDR3 DNA: TGTGCCAGCAGCTTTTCGGTGACCGGGGAGCTGTTTTTT; V gene: TRBV5-6; D gene: .; J gene: TRBJ2-2; clone size: .
CDR3 protein: CSASGLAYGYTF; CDR3 DNA: TGCAGTGCTAGTGGGCTGGCCTATGGCTACACCTTC; V gene: TRBV20-1; D gene: .; J gene: TRBJ1-2; clone size: .
CDR3 protein: CASSRGGANGELFF; CDR3 DNA: TGTGCCAGCAGCCGAGGGGGGGCCAACGGGGAGCTGTTTTTT; V gene: TRBV13; D gene: .; J gene: TRBJ2-2; clone size: once
CDR3 protein: CASSYPSGISYEQYF; CDR3 DNA: TGTGCCAGCAGTTACCCTAGCGGGATTTCCTACGAGCAGTACTTC; V gene: TRBV6-2/TRBV6-3; D gene: TRBD2; J gene: TRBJ2-7; clone size: .
CDR3 protein: CASSPRDRGRTDTQYF; CDR3 DNA: TGTGCCAGCAGCCCACGGGACAGGGGGCGCACAGATACGCAGTATTTT; V gene: TRBV9; D gene: TRBD1; J gene: TRBJ2-3; clone size: .
CDR3 protein: CASSDRNPSYEQYF; CDR3 DNA: TGTGCCAGCAGCGACAGGAACCCTTCCTACGAGCAGTACTTC; V gene: TRBV27; D gene: .; J gene: TRBJ2-7; clone size: .
CDR3 protein: CASSFRTSGLYNEQFF; CDR3 DNA: TGTGCCAGCTCATTTCGGACTAGCGGGCTTTACAATGAGCAGTTCTTC; V gene: TRBV18; D gene: TRBD2; J gene: TRBJ2-1; clone size: .
CDR3 protein: CASSRTALLEAFF; CDR3 DNA: TGTGCCAGCAGCCGGACAGCTCTCCTTGAAGCTTTCTTT; V gene: TRBV14; D gene: .; J gene: TRBJ1-1; clone size: few
CDR3 protein: CASSWGQIVGNTIYF; CDR3 DNA: TGTGCCAGCAGCTGGGGACAGATTGTTGGAAACACCATATATTTT; V gene: TRBV5-6; D gene: TRBD1; J gene: TRBJ1-3; clone size: .
CDR3 protein: CASSLGSGVYGYTF; CDR3 DNA: TGCGCCAGCAGCTTGGGATCAGGGGTCTATGGCTACACCTTC; V gene: TRBV5-1; D gene: .; J gene: TRBJ1-2; clone size: .
CDR3 protein: CASNQGEQSYYSNQPQHF; CDR3 DNA: TGTGCCAGTAATCAGGGGGAACAGAGTTATTATAGCAATCAGCCCCAGCATTTT; V gene: TRBV19; D gene: TRBD1; J gene: TRBJ1-5; clone size: once
CDR3 protein: CASSHATSGSLFF; CDR3 DNA: TGCGCCAGCAGCCATGCTACTAGCGGGAGCCTGTTCTTC; V gene: TRBV4-3; D gene: TRBD2; J gene: TRBJ2-1; clone size: .
CDR3 protein: CAWSVLGGKSEKLFF; CDR3 DNA: TGTGCCTGGAGTGTACTCGGGGGAAAATCGGAAAAACTGTTTTTT; V gene: TRBV30; D gene: .; J gene: TRBJ1-4; clone size: few
CDR3 protein: CASSQDIYEPGELFF; CDR3 DNA: TGCGCCAGCAGCCAAGATATATACGAGCCCGGGGAGCTGTTTTTT; V gene: TRBV4-3; D gene: .; J gene: TRBJ2-2; clone size: .
CDR3 protein: CASSFRQNTEAFF; CDR3 DNA: TGTGCCAGTAGTTTCAGACAGAACACTGAAGCTTTCTTT; V gene: TRBV19; D gene: .; J gene: TRBJ1-1; clone size: once
CDR3 protein: CASMKYRDHYEQYF; CDR3 DNA: TGTGCCAGCATGAAATACAGGGACCACTACGAGCAGTACTTC; V gene: TRBV28; D gene: .; J gene: TRBJ2-7; clone size: .
CDR3 protein: CASSPRGGYIETQYF; CDR3 DNA: TGTGCCAGCAGCCCTCGGGGGGGCTATATAGAGACCCAGTACTTC; V gene: TRBV27; D gene: TRBD2; J gene: TRBJ2-5; clone size: .
CDR3 protein: CASSKQGQETQYF; CDR3 DNA: TGTGCCAGTAGTAAACAGGGTCAGGAGACCCAGTACTTC; V gene: TRBV19; D gene: .; J gene: TRBJ2-5; clone size: .
CDR3 protein: CASSLARTSGQETQYF; CDR3 DNA: TGTGCTAGCAGCTTAGCGCGGACTAGCGGCCAAGAGACCCAGTACTTC; V gene: TRBV7-7; D gene: TRBD2; J gene: TRBJ2-5; clone size: .
CDR3 protein: CASSQVNGGADTQYF; CDR3 DNA: TGTGCCAGCAGCCAAGTGAACGGAGGAGCAGATACGCAGTATTTT; V gene: TRBV4-2; D gene: .; J gene: TRBJ2-3; clone size: .
CDR3 protein: CATRGDSNFQETQYF; CDR3 DNA: TGTGCCACCCGGGGGGACTCCAACTTCCAAGAGACCCAGTACTTC; V gene: TRBV10-3; D gene: TRBD2; J gene: TRBJ2-5; clone size: .
CDR3 protein: CASSQDPPGGSNQPQHF; CDR3 DNA: TGCGCCAGCAGCCAAGATCCACCAGGGGGGAGCAATCAGCCCCAGCATTTT; V gene: TRBV4-1; D gene: TRBD1; J gene: TRBJ1-5; clone size: .
CDR3 protein: CASSSTRANTEAFF; CDR3 DNA: TGTGCCAGCTCATCAACCAGGGCGAACACTGAAGCTTTCTTT; V gene: TRBV18; D gene: .; J gene: TRBJ1-1; clone size: .
CDR3 protein: CASGLASGIKWDEQFF; CDR3 DNA: TGTGCTAGTGGTTTGGCCTCCGGGATCAAATGGGATGAGCAGTTCTTC; V gene: TRBV12-5; D gene: .; J gene: TRBJ2-1; clone size: .
CDR3 protein: CASSEGRLNTGELFF; CDR3 DNA: TGTGCCAGCAGTGAAGGGCGGCTGAACACCGGGGAGCTGTTTTTT; V gene: TRBV6-1; D gene: .; J gene: TRBJ2-2; clone size: .